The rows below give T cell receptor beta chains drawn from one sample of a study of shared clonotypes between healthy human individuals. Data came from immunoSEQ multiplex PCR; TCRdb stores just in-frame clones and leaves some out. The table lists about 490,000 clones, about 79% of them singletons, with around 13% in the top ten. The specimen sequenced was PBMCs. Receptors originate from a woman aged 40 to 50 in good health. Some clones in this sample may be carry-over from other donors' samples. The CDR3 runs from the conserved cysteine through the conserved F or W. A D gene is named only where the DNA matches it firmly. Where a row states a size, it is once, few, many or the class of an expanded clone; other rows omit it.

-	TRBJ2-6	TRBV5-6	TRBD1	CASSLPTGSGANVLTF	TGTGCCAGCAGCTTACCGACAGGGTCTGGGGCCAACGTCCTGACTTTC
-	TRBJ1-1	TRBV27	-	CASSMTSRGTEAFF	TGTGCCAGCAGTATGACATCAAGGGGGACTGAAGCTTTCTTT
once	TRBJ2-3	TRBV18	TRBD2	CASSLWVSGSTDTQYF	TGTGCCAGCTCACTATGGGTTAGCGGGAGCACAGATACGCAGTATTTT
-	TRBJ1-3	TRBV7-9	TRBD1	CASSHYALRGRGNTIYF	TGTGCCAGCAGCCATTACGCCCTCAGGGGGCGAGGAAACACCATATATTTT
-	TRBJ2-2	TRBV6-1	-	CASTLRNTGELFF	TGTGCCAGCACATTAAGGAACACCGGGGAGCTGTTTTTT
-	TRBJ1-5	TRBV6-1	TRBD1	CASSEWGQGFGNQPQHF	TGTGCCAGCAGTGAATGGGGACAGGGATTTGGCAATCAGCCCCAGCATTTT
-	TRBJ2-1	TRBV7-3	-	CASSPTRDPRYNEQFF	TGTGCCAGCAGCCCGACGAGGGACCCCAGATACAATGAGCAGTTCTTC
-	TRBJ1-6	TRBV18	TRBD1	CASSPEQGPLNNSPLHF	TGTGCCAGCTCACCAGAACAGGGGCCCCTTAATAATTCACCCCTCCACTTT
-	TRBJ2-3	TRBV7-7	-	CASSPTSSTDTQYF	TGTGCTAGCAGCCCAACATCTAGCACAGATACGCAGTATTTT
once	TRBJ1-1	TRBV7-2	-	CASSLADQAFF	TGTGCCAGCAGCTTAGCAGATCAGGCTTTCTTT
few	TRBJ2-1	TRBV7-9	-	CASSPRDNIIGEQFF	TGTGCCAGCAGCCCTCGGGACAACATAATCGGTGAGCAGTTCTTC
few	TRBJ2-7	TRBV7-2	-	CASSRRGDVIGQYF	TGTGCCAGCAGCCGCAGGGGGGACGTAATTGGGCAGTACTTC